These 8 T cell receptor beta chains were all obtained from the same sample, sequenced in a study of OX40 agonist ivuxolimab in advanced cancers. TCRdb's table, derived via immunoSEQ multiplex PCR, lists solely in-frame clones and lacks some. Here the sample spans 25,000 to 30,000 clones, around four fifths being singletons. The sample consisted of CD4+ or CD8+ T cells sorted from blood, taken in a trial of the OX40 agonist ivuxolimab. The receptors were sampled from an adult with an advanced solid tumor such as melanoma, head and neck, liver or kidney cancer.

This clone was seen a handful of times. The CDR3 reads CASSQAWGQGEDTQYF. DNA for the CDR3: TGTGCCAGCAGCCAAGCCTGGGGCCAGGGTGAAGATACGCAGTATTTT. The chain combines TRBV4-2 with TRBJ2-3, with a tentative D call TRBD1 (5 bases). This CDR3 contains 16 residues. Trimming cost V 1 base and J 5 bases, with 16 bases left between them. Germline V gene sequence: CDR1 LGHNA, CDR2 YNFKEQ.

V is TRBV4-3 and J is TRBJ2-5; either TRBD1 or TRBD2 may fit D (5 bases each). TRBJ2-7 explains the end of the DNA better; the J call may be wrong. The germline CDR1 and CDR2 sequences are LGHNA and YSLEER. The CDR3 sequence is 17 residues long. This CDR3 reads CASSQGFSGGGSYEQYF. In DNA form, the CDR3 reads TGCGCCAGCAGCCAAGGGTTCAGTGGGGGTGGCTCCTACGAGCAGTACTTC.

The chain has TRBV25-1 and TRBJ2-2; D possibly corresponds to TRBD1 (6 bases). Germline V gene data show CDR1 as MGHDK and CDR2 as SYGVNS. V was clipped by 3 bases and J by 0 bases, with 11 bases between them. This CDR3 has 16 amino acids. The DNA of the CDR3 is TGTGCCAGCAGTGACCTCAGGGGTTCGAACACCGGGGAGCTGTTTTTT. This codes for CASSDLRGSNTGELFF.

The chain uses TRBV4-3 and TRBJ1-1; TRBD1 aligns across 9 bases. J lost 1 base, V lost 1 base, and 16 bases had no gene match. The germline V gene encodes CDR1 LGHNA and CDR2 YSLEER. The CDR3 extends over 20 amino acids. The CDR3 loop reads CASSQVGETGGHQGNTEAFF. The CDR3 nucleotides read TGCGCCAGCAGCCAAGTAGGGGAGACAGGGGGACACCAGGGGAACACTGAAGCTTTCTTT.

This clone ranks as medium-sized. V usage is TRBV12-5 and J usage is TRBJ1-1; tentative D call: TRBD1 (6 bases). The CDR3 length is 15 residues. Trimming pared 2 bases from V and 0 bases from J, leaving 10 bases between. The V gene's germline CDR1 is LGHNT and CDR2 FRNRAP. The CDR3 spells CASGLHRDLNTEAFF. The CDR3 nucleotides are TGTGCTAGTGGTTTGCACAGGGATTTGAACACTGAAGCTTTCTTT.

V usage is TRBV6-1 and J usage is TRBJ2-7; possible D gene TRBD2, 5 bases. Germline CDR1 is MNHNS and CDR2 is SASEGT. The V end was cut by 6 bases, the J end by 7 bases, with 13 bases between. This CDR3 region has 12 residues. The CDR3, as DNA: TGTGCCAGCAGCAACGGGATTCGGGAGCAGTACTTC. Translation: CASSNGIREQYF.

The chain links TRBV7-2 to TRBJ1-1; D unclear. This CDR3 has 13 amino acids. Germline lookup yields CDR1 SGHTA and CDR2 FQGNSA. Trimming removed 5 bases from V and 3 bases from J, with 10 bases in between. The CDR3 DNA follows: TGTGCCAGCAGCCAAAACAGAGACACTGAAGCTTTCTTT. As protein: CASSQNRDTEAFF. Together with reference TRBV7-2 and TRBJ1-1, the CDR3 gives the full variable domain: GAGVSQSPSNKVTEKGKDVELRCDPISGHTALYWYRQSLGQGLEFLIYFQGNSAPDKSGLPSDRFSAERTGGSVSTLTIQRTQQEDSAVYLCASSQNRDTEAFFGQGTRLTVV.

The rearrangement joins TRBV9 to TRBJ1-5; D possibly corresponds to TRBD1 (6 bases). The V and J ends lost 0 bases and 3 bases respectively, with 7 bases between them. The V gene's germline CDR1 is SGDLS and CDR2 YYNGEE. The CDR3 sequence is 14 residues long. The CDR3, as DNA: TGTGCCAGCAGCGTAGGGGGGCTCAATCAGCCCCAGCATTTT. Protein product: CASSVGGLNQPQHF.